Below, 25 T cell receptor beta chains from the same sample are listed, as sequenced in a study of T cells in Graves' hyperthyroidism and ophthalmopathy. RNA transcripts provided the source from which TCR beta CDR3 regions were amplified. Researchers ran a first-round RT-PCR on the TCR CDR3 using the HTBI primer set. One entry per CDR3 protein, called by TCRdb with MiXCR from the multiplex PCR reads. The sample lists about 280,000 distinct CDR3 sequences; around a quarter were seen once. The sample was blood. The receptors shown here come from a man in his forties with Graves' hyperthyroidism that later progressed to Graves' ophthalmopathy.

The table lists this clonotype with a few counts. The genes are TRBV6-2 or TRBV6-3 and TRBJ2-7; TRBD1 is a possible D gene (6 bases). V was cut by 6 bases and J by 6 bases, with 12 bases left in between. This CDR3 has 12 residues. Germline V gene lookup returns CDR1 MNHEY and CDR2 SVGEGT. CDR3 loop: CASSPTGIEQYF. The CDR3 DNA reads TGTGCCAGCAGCCCCACAGGGATCGAGCAGTACTTC.

This rearrangement joins TRBV27 to TRBJ2-5, with TRBD2 identical over 9 bases. CDR3 length equals 15 residues. Germline CDR1 and CDR2: MNHEY and SMNVEV (reference sequence). Trimming at V came to 3 bases and at J to 6 bases, leaving 8 bases not matched to a gene. CDR3 region: CASSLDSGSWKTQYF. As DNA, the CDR3 is TGTGCCAGCAGTTTGGATAGCGGGAGTTGGAAGACCCAGTACTTC.

This clonotype was detected ten times or more. This chain joins TRBV2 and TRBJ1-5, with no clear D. CDR3 length: 13 amino acids. CDR1 SNHLY and CDR2 FYNNEI come from the germline V gene. V dropped 3 bases and J dropped 3 bases, with 6 bases sitting between them. CDR3 nucleotide sequence: TGTGCCAGCAGTGAGGAAGACAATCAGCCCCAGCATTTT. Its protein product is CASSEEDNQPQHF.

This clonotype appeared many times. The chain recombines TRBV12-5 with TRBJ1-1; the match to TRBD1 covers 8 bases. The V and J ends lost 10 bases and 10 bases, in that order; junction bases with no gene match: 8. This CDR3 has 11 amino acids. Germline-derived CDR1 and CDR2 are LGHNT and FRNRAP. Here the CDR3 reads CATTTQGGAFF. DNA for the CDR3: TGTGCTACGACAACACAGGGGGGAGCTTTCTTT. The full variable domain, with the rest looked up from reference TRBV12-5 and TRBJ1-1, is DARVTQTPRHKVTEMGQEVTMRCQPILGHNTVFWYRQTMMQGLELLAYFRNRAPLDDSGMPKDRFSAEMPDATLATLKIQPSEPRDSAVYFCATTTQGGAFFGQGTRLTVV.

The genes are TRBV5-1 and TRBJ1-3, with unresolved D. V was shortened by 0 bases and J by 6 bases, with 13 bases between the two germline ends. The CDR3 has 15 residues. CDR1 and CDR2 from the germline V gene are SGHRS and YFSETQ. CDR3 sequence (DNA): TGCGCCAGCAGCTTGGAATGGTCCGAAAAAAACACCATATATTTT. This encodes CASSLEWSEKNTIYF.

Ten or more counts support this clonotype. The chain is built from TRBV2 and TRBJ1-5; D possibly corresponds to TRBD1 (6 bases). CDR1 and CDR2 from the germline V gene are SNHLY and FYNNEI. CDR3 length equals 13 residues. Trimming shortened V by 8 bases and J by 4 bases, and 12 bases separated the two germline ends. CDR3 DNA sequence: TGTGCCAGCTGCGACAGGATTAATCAGCCCCAGCATTTT. Protein product: CASCDRINQPQHF.

At least ten counts were recorded for this clonotype. This rearrangement joins TRBV28 to TRBJ1-1; D may be TRBD1 (6 bases). The CDR3 covers 11 residues. V lost 3 bases to trimming and J lost 10 bases, with 9 bases between them. The germline V gene has CDR1 MDHEN and CDR2 SYDVKM. CDR3 DNA sequence: TGTGCCAGCAGTTTGAGGGACACAGCTTTCTTT. The encoded protein is CASSLRDTAFF.

This clonotype was recorded at least ten times. The chain uses TRBV9 and TRBJ2-7; 10 positions agree with TRBD2. CDR3 length: 14 residues. Germline V gene data show CDR1 as SGDLS and CDR2 as YYNGEE. V lost 2 bases, J lost 4 bases, and 3 bases stayed unmatched. DNA of the CDR3: TGTGCCAGCAGCGTGGCTAGCGGGAGTTACGAGCAGTACTTC. It yields the protein CASSVASGSYEQYF.

Many counts were recorded for this clonotype. V and J are TRBV7-9 and TRBJ1-2; 8 nucleotides agree with TRBD1. V was pared by 5 bases and J by 4 bases, with 9 bases of the junction left unmatched. Germline V lookup: CDR1 SEHNR, CDR2 FQNEAQ (reference sequence). CDR3 length equals 15 residues. Written as DNA, the CDR3 is TGTGCCAGCAGCGACACGGACAGGGTGTCCTATGGCTACACCTTC. Protein sequence: CASSDTDRVSYGYTF.

This clonotype came up many times. It may be a read error: a sequence one base away is much more abundant. V and J are TRBV11-3 and TRBJ2-5; D unclear. Trimming removed 4 bases at V and 7 bases at J, with 16 bases between. This CDR3 is built from 14 residues. Germline CDR1 reads SGHNT; CDR2 reads YENEEA. As DNA, the CDR3 is TGTGCCAGCAGCTCAGATGGCGCAAGTGGGACCCAGTACTTC. Its translation is CASSSDGASGTQYF.

This clonotype was seen more than once but under ten times. This chain connects TRBV28 to TRBJ1-1, with a weak D call TRBD1 (5 bases). Germline CDR1 is MDHEN and CDR2 is SYDVKM. The CDR3 has 17 residues. Deletions cut 5 bases from V and 2 bases from J, with 21 bases between. The CDR3 spells CASSPHSPKTANTEAFF. Here the CDR3 DNA reads TGTGCCAGCAGTCCTCACTCCCCAAAGACAGCCAACACTGAAGCTTTCTTT. Together with reference TRBV28 and TRBJ1-1, the CDR3 gives the full variable domain: DVKVTQSSRYLVKRTGEKVFLECVQDMDHENMFWYRQDPGLGLRLIYFSYDVKMKEKGDIPEGYSVSREKKERFSLILESASTNQTSMYLCASSPHSPKTANTEAFFGQGTRLTVV.

The sample holds many counts of this clonotype. This chain links TRBV11-1 with TRBJ2-7; 7 nucleotides line up with TRBD2. V lost 5 bases, J lost 6 bases, and 10 bases stayed unmatched. This CDR3 comprises 14 residues. The V gene's germline CDR1 is SGHAT and CDR2 FQDESV (reference sequence). CDR3 nucleotides: TGTGCCAGCAGCCGGACTAGAGTGATCGTCGAGCAGTACTTC. Translated: CASSRTRVIVEQYF.

The chain recombines TRBV13 with TRBJ1-1; 9 nucleotides agree with TRBD1. Germline loops: CDR1 PRHDT, CDR2 FYEKMQ (reference sequence). The length of the CDR3 is 13 residues. The ends lost 5 bases at V and 6 bases at J; junction bases unmatched: 4. Here the CDR3 DNA reads TGTGCCAGCAGCACGACAGGGGGGGCTGAAGCTTTCTTT. It codes for CASSTTGGAEAFF.

The sample holds a few counts of this clonotype. The chain employs TRBV6-2 or TRBV6-3 and TRBJ2-7; the match to TRBD2 covers 7 bases. V shed 2 bases, J shed 0 bases, and the junction held 4 bases outside the gene matches. CDR1 MNHEY and CDR2 SVGEGT come from the germline V gene. The CDR3 totals 15 residues. CDR3 DNA: TGTGCCAGCAGTTACGTGGGAGGGGTCTCCTACGAGCAGTACTTC. This encodes CASSYVGGVSYEQYF.

This clonotype has a count of ten or more. The V gene is TRBV4-2, the J gene TRBJ2-5; TRBD1 might be the D (5 bases). The CDR3 has 13 amino acids. V was cut by 1 base and J by 4 bases, with 7 bases left in between. The germline V gene encodes CDR1 LGHNA and CDR2 YNFKEQ. CDR3 DNA: TGTGCCAGCAGCCAAGGGCAGGGAGAGACCCAGTACTTC. This translates into CASSQGQGETQYF.

This clonotype has ten or more counts. The chain uses TRBV6-1 and TRBJ2-2, with 7 nucleotides matching TRBD2. The CDR3 consists of 16 residues. CDR1 is MNHNS and CDR2 is SASEGT in the germline V gene. V lost 2 bases, J lost 0 bases, and 3 bases stayed unmatched. The CDR3, as DNA: TGTGCCAGCAGTGAAACTAGCGCCACGAACACCGGGGAGCTGTTTTTT. This codes for CASSETSATNTGELFF.

In this sample, this clonotype turned up many times. One end of the junction fails to match germline, which may point to a read error. This chain uses TRBV20-1 with TRBJ1-1; D is unclear. This CDR3 spans 13 amino acids. The germline CDR1 and CDR2 sequences are DFQATT and SNEGSKA (reference sequence). The CDR3 bases are TGCAGTGCCCCCCGCACTTTGAACGCTGAAGCTTTCTTT. Translating gives CSAPRTLNAEAFF.

The genes are TRBV20-1 and TRBJ1-1, with a possible D match to TRBD1 (5 bases). Per the germline V gene, CDR1 is DFQATT and CDR2 is SNEGSKA (reference sequence). V was clipped by 0 bases and J by 1 base, with 12 bases between them. The CDR3 is 15 residues long. The CDR3 DNA follows: TGCAGTGCTAGAGATCGCCGGCAGGGGAACACTGAAGCTTTCTTT. This gives the protein CSARDRRQGNTEAFF.

The chain uses TRBV11-2 and TRBJ2-7, with 9 bases matching TRBD1. Germline CDR1 SGHAT, CDR2 FQNNGV. The V segment lost 5 bases and the J segment 2 bases; nucleotides outside the gene matches: 10. This CDR3 has 16 residues. The chain's CDR3 is CASSLRPGQGTYEQYF. CDR3 nucleotide sequence: TGTGCCAGCAGCCTCCGTCCGGGACAGGGCACCTACGAGCAGTACTTC.

This chain uses TRBV28 with TRBJ2-2, with 13 positions matching TRBD2. V dropped 3 bases and J dropped 1; count of bases not matched to a gene: 5. Per germline, CDR1 MDHEN and CDR2 SYDVKM. This CDR3 has 18 amino acids. Here the CDR3 reads CASSFRLAGGLNTGELFF. Written as DNA, the CDR3 is TGTGCCAGCAGTTTTCGACTAGCGGGAGGATTGAACACCGGGGAGCTGTTTTTT.

This clonotype has at least ten counts. V is TRBV12-3 or TRBV12-4 and J is TRBJ1-1; TRBD1 might be the D (5 bases). The CDR3 totals 12 residues. V was shortened by 5 bases and J by 10 bases, with 14 bases between the two germline ends. The CDR3 DNA reads as TGTGCCAGCAGTGATGGGGGACCCCGAGCTTTCTTT. Encoded protein: CASSDGGPRAFF.

This clonotype came up many times. The chain uses TRBV11-2 and TRBJ2-4; D is unclear. This CDR3 has 16 amino acids. CDR1 and CDR2 from the germline V gene are SGHAT and FQNNGV. V was pared by 0 bases and J by 4 bases, with 13 bases between. CDR3 amino acids: CASSLEVGRLKNIQYF. In nucleotides, the CDR3 is TGTGCCAGCAGCTTAGAGGTTGGCAGGCTAAAAAACATTCAGTACTTC.

A few counts support this clonotype. V gene TRBV6-1 combines with J gene TRBJ2-7; D tentatively fits TRBD1 or TRBD2 (6 bases each). The V and J ends lost 7 bases and 1 base respectively, with 11 bases between them. The germline gives CDR1 MNHNS, CDR2 SASEGT. CDR3 length: 13 residues. This CDR3 reads CASKGGQSYEQYF. CDR3 in DNA: TGTGCCAGCAAGGGGGGCCAATCCTACGAGCAGTACTTC.

This clonotype was detected many times. The chain uses TRBV10-3 and TRBJ1-2, with 9 bases fitting TRBD1. The CDR3 runs 15 residues. J lost 6 bases, V lost 0 bases, and 5 bases had no gene match. Germline V lookup: CDR1 ENHRY, CDR2 SYGVKD. The CDR3 loop is CAISESRTGVDGYTF. CDR3 DNA: TGTGCCATCAGTGAGTCAAGGACAGGGGTGGATGGCTACACCTTC.

Ten or more counts support this clonotype. V is TRBV4-2 and J is TRBJ2-7; TRBD2 matches 11 bases. The junction had 3 bases not matched to a gene; V was cut back by 0 bases and J by 2 bases. The length of the CDR3 is 16 residues. The germline CDR1 and CDR2 sequences are LGHNA and YNFKEQ. Here the CDR3 DNA reads TGTGCCAGCAGCCAAGATTGGACTAGCGGGCCCTACGAGCAGTACTTC. Translation: CASSQDWTSGPYEQYF.